The sequence of this TCR beta chain was determined in a study of T cell repertoires in cytomegalovirus infection. As concerns this clonotype: No antigen is known for it.

The germline V gene encodes CDR1 MDHEN and CDR2 SYDVKM. V lost 2 bases to trimming and J lost 5 bases; unmatched junction nucleotides: 3. The CDR3 consists of 14 residues. TCRdb passed the reads through MiXCR, listing each CDR3 protein once. The sample consists of about 830,000 distinct CDR3 sequences, approximately 29% of them appearing once. The starting material was cultured CD8+ T cells from PBMCs, obtained from culture after CMV antigen stimulation. This TCR was recovered from a human donor in good health (CMV status not recorded). Some clones in this sample may be carry-over from other donors' samples. This chain connects TRBV28 to TRBJ2-4; 7 bases are a match to TRBD2. CDR3 nucleotide sequence: TGTGCCAGCAGTTTAGGGAGGGGTCAAAACATTCAGTACTTC. Its protein product is CASSLGRGQNIQYF.